This TCR beta chain was identified during a study of response to subunit inactivated influenza vaccine. Findings of the study overall: Every seasonal influenza vaccination brings in few new T cells, the authors suggested.

A word on this clonotype: Antigen: not known.

In TCRdb, the RT-PCR reads were re-called with MiXCR into one record per CDR3 protein. The sample yields under 950,000 distinct CDR3 sequences, 21% seen once. The TCR originated in a man aged 50 or older who received an inactivated influenza vaccine. This specimen was PBMCs from blood, taken around 5 days after vaccination.

This CDR3 is CAISPFRILLAPSYNEQFF. The CDR3 DNA sequence: TGTGCCATCAGCCCCTTCCGTATTCTACTAGCTCCCTCCTACAATGAGCAGTTCTTC. The V gene is TRBV2, the J gene TRBJ2-1; D may be TRBD2 (6 bases). The germline V and J ends were trimmed by 10 bases and 0 bases, with 28 bases remaining between them. The germline CDR1 and CDR2 sequences are SNHLY and FYNNEI. The CDR3 sequence is 19 residues long.